The 32 T cell receptor beta chains given below trace back to one sample, sequenced in a study of molecular identifiers for immune sequencing clone quantification. TCRdb called the PCR reads again in MiXCR, with one record for every CDR3 protein. The table records about half a million distinct CDR3 sequences, 20% to 25% of them present only once. Material: naive CD8+ T cells from blood, with Jurkat cell RNA spiked in. Subset here: FACS-sorted CD8+CD4-CCR7+CD45RA+ naive T cells. These receptors were taken from a human donor in good health. Some libraries in this study had Jurkat cell RNA spiked in.

This clonotype was counted between two and nine times. The chain combines TRBV11-2 with TRBJ2-3; D is ambiguous. This CDR3 region has 15 residues. Trimming removed 5 bases from V and 0 bases from J, with 12 bases in between. Germline V gene data show CDR1 as SGHAT and CDR2 as FQNNGV. Here the CDR3 DNA reads TGTGCCAGCAGCAGCTTCATTGCTAGCACAGATACGCAGTATTTT. It translates to CASSSFIASTDTQYF.

The genes are TRBV27 and TRBJ2-7; 9 bases line up with TRBD1. The V gene end was trimmed by 5 bases and the J gene end by 2 bases; junction bases not matched to a gene: 10. CDR3 size: 16 residues. The germline CDR1 and CDR2 sequences are MNHEY and SMNVEV (reference sequence). CDR3 sequence: CASSLHRGRGPYEQYF. DNA for the CDR3: TGTGCCAGCAGTCTACACAGGGGGCGCGGCCCCTACGAGCAGTACTTC.

Many counts were recorded for this clonotype. V is TRBV4-1 and J is TRBJ2-7, with no clear D. The CDR3 extends over 15 amino acids. V lost 4 bases, J lost 1 base, and 14 bases lay in between. Germline CDR1 is MGHRA and CDR2 is YSYEKL. Here the CDR3 reads CASSPLAGTSYEQYF. The CDR3 bases are TGCGCCAGCAGCCCGTTGGCAGGAACTTCCTACGAGCAGTACTTC.

This clonotype was detected many times. The chain employs TRBV6-5 and TRBJ1-2; TRBD1 might be the D (5 bases). Trimming removed 2 bases at V and 6 bases at J, with 10 bases between. The CDR3 runs 13 residues. Germline loops: CDR1 MNHEY, CDR2 SVGAGI. CDR3 sequence: CASSYGGGDGYTF. CDR3 bases: TGTGCCAGCAGTTACGGGGGGGGAGATGGCTACACCTTC.

For this clonotype: A read error is possible here, since a much larger clone lies one base away. Because the CDR3 is missing its conserved closing phenylalanine or tryptophan, this is likely a read error. This chain links TRBV29-1 with TRBJ1-2, with D possibly being TRBD1 (6 bases). This CDR3 region has 13 residues. Looked up from germline, CDR1 is SQVTM and CDR2 is ANQGSEA. Trimming took off 2 bases at V and 4 bases at J, with 11 bases between the two ends. The CDR3 DNA reads as TGCAGCGTTGAATCCCCGGACAGCTATGGCTACACCCTC. It specifies CSVESPDSYGYTL.

This clonotype was observed at least ten times. The chain links TRBV30 to TRBJ2-1; no reliable D call. Germline loops: CDR1 GTSNPN, CDR2 SVGIG (reference sequence). V lost 0 bases, J lost 12 bases, and 12 bases lay in between. CDR3 length equals 12 residues. CDR3 DNA sequence: TGTGCCTGGAGTGTATCCTCCAGCAGGCAGTTCTTC. The encoded protein is CAWSVSSSRQFF.

The V gene is TRBV10-1, the J gene TRBJ1-1, with D maybe TRBD1 (6 bases). V was clipped by 5 bases and J by 10 bases, with 26 bases between them. Germline V gene data show CDR1 as WNHNN and CDR2 as SYGVQD (reference sequence). This CDR3 spans 16 amino acids. This CDR3 reads CASSPGGGLLGIGAFF. CDR3 DNA: TGCGCCAGCAGTCCCGGCGGGGGGCTCCTTGGGATTGGAGCTTTCTTT.

The sample holds a few counts of this clonotype. The V and J genes are TRBV6-5 and TRBJ2-1; 8 bases map to TRBD2. After removal of 0 bases from V and 0 bases from J, the junction contained 13 bases not matched to a gene. Germline V lookup: CDR1 MNHEY, CDR2 SVGAGI. The CDR3 sequence is 20 residues long. This CDR3 reads CASSYSGPSGLQSSYNEQFF. CDR3 nucleotide sequence: TGTGCCAGCAGTTACTCGGGCCCTAGCGGGCTGCAGAGCTCCTACAATGAGCAGTTCTTC.

At least ten counts were recorded for this clonotype. The chain carries TRBV6-5 and TRBJ1-5; TRBD1 agrees at 11 bases. The V and J ends lost 8 bases and 6 bases, in that order; junction bases with no gene match: 3. CDR1 and CDR2 from the germline V gene are MNHEY and SVGAGI. The CDR3 consists of 13 residues. The CDR3 here is CASSGTGGQPQHF. CDR3 coding DNA: TGTGCCAGCTCCGGGACAGGGGGTCAGCCCCAGCATTTT.

The genes are TRBV3-1 and TRBJ2-7; 7 bases map to TRBD2. Germline CDR1 and CDR2: LGHDT and YNNKEL (reference sequence). The CDR3 loop spans 16 amino acids. Trimming took 0 bases from V and 3 from J; bases not matched to a gene: 8. The CDR3: CASSQETAGVLYEQYF. DNA of the CDR3: TGTGCCAGCAGCCAAGAGACGGCGGGAGTTCTCTACGAGCAGTACTTC.

This clonotype was seen a handful of times. This chain connects TRBV7-9 to TRBJ2-3, with D maybe TRBD2 (6 bases). Germline-derived CDR1 and CDR2 are SEHNR and FQNEAQ (reference sequence). The CDR3 spans 14 residues. Trimming left V 6 bases short and J 6 bases short, with 16 bases between. In DNA, the CDR3 is TGTGCCAGCAGGCCCGATCCTAGCGAGGATACGCAGTATTTT. Protein: CASRPDPSEDTQYF.

This clonotype was counted at least ten times. The chain joins TRBV29-1 to TRBJ1-2; D is possibly TRBD1 (6 bases). CDR1 and CDR2 from the germline V gene are SQVTM and ANQGSEA. This CDR3 region has 12 residues. V lost 3 bases and J lost 9, with 14 bases in between. CDR3 DNA: TGCAGCGTTGATTTACAGGGTGCAAGCTACACCTTC. Residues: CSVDLQGASYTF.

This clonotype was recorded at least ten times. The chain joins TRBV5-5 to TRBJ2-7, with 7 bases fitting TRBD1. J lost 3 bases, V lost 2 bases, and 11 bases had no gene match. CDR1 is SGHKS, CDR2 YYEKEE, per germline (reference sequence). This CDR3 comprises 16 residues. CDR3 loop: CASSFEFRGTDYEQYF. The CDR3 nucleotides are TGTGCCAGCAGCTTCGAATTCAGGGGGACAGACTACGAGCAGTACTTC.

Points on this clonotype: This could be a read error, since a much larger clone is one nucleotide away. The chain is built from TRBV20-1 and TRBJ1-1; unclear D gene. Germline V lookup: CDR1 DFQATT, CDR2 SNEGSKA (reference sequence). The CDR3 runs to 14 residues. The V and J ends lost 1 base and 4 bases respectively, with 13 bases between them. CDR3 in DNA: TGCAGTGCTAGAGTCAATTACGGTTGCACTGAAGCTTTCTTT. Amino acid sequence: CSARVNYGCTEAFF.

This clonotype was counted ten times or more. The chain has TRBV27 and TRBJ2-5; D is unclear. The V end was cut by 2 bases, the J end by 4 bases, with 11 bases between. Germline V gene sequence: CDR1 MNHEY, CDR2 SMNVEV (reference sequence). The CDR3 is 14 amino acids. The CDR3 DNA follows: TGTGCCAGCAGTTTAACAGAGGCATTAGAGACCCAGTACTTC. It yields the protein CASSLTEALETQYF.

A remark on this clonotype: Likely a read error: the CDR3 ends without its conserved phenylalanine or tryptophan. The V gene is TRBV19, the J gene TRBJ1-5; D possibly corresponds to TRBD1 (5 bases). Trimming shortened V by 6 bases and J by 6 bases, and 15 bases separated the two germline ends. Germline V gives CDR1 LNHDA, CDR2 SQIVND (reference sequence). The CDR3 consists of 14 residues. CDR3 loop: CASRDTGVVQPQHL. The DNA of the CDR3 is TGTGCCAGTAGGGATACGGGGGTCGTTCAGCCCCAGCATCTT.

CDR3 loop: CASSSGPRSGELFF. The CDR3 DNA reads as TGTGCCAGCAGTTCCGGGCCCCGTTCCGGGGAGCTGTTTTTT. The chain combines TRBV12-3 or TRBV12-4 with TRBJ2-2; D gene unclear. This CDR3 comprises 14 residues. The germline V and J ends were trimmed by 4 bases and 6 bases, with 12 bases remaining between them.

This clonotype was seen a handful of times. The genes are TRBV15 and TRBJ1-4; D is perhaps TRBD1 (6 bases). This CDR3 region has 16 residues. The V and J ends lost 1 base and 7 bases respectively, with 16 bases between them. Germline lookup yields CDR1 LNHNV and CDR2 YYDKDF (reference sequence). The CDR3: CATSRGFGRGAEKLFF. As DNA, the CDR3 is TGTGCCACCAGCAGAGGATTTGGGCGGGGGGCTGAAAAACTGTTTTTT.

Remarks on this clonotype: The junction departs from germline at one end; a sequencing error may be responsible. This chain links TRBV4-1 with TRBJ2-1, with 11 bases matching TRBD2. CDR1 MGHRA and CDR2 YSYEKL come from the germline V gene. The CDR3 has 17 residues. The CDR3: CVSSPTPSSGGWGEQFF. The DNA of the CDR3 is TGCGTCAGCAGCCCCACGCCTTCTAGCGGGGGGTGGGGTGAGCAGTTCTTC.

This chain connects TRBV27 to TRBJ1-4, with a tentative D call TRBD1 (6 bases). CDR1 and CDR2 (germline): MNHEY, SMNVEV (reference sequence). The CDR3 contains 16 residues. V was shortened by 5 bases and J by 5 bases, with 18 bases between the two germline ends. CDR3 nucleotides: TGTGCCAGCAGTCCGCACAGAGGACAGAGGAATGAAAAACTGTTTTTT. It is translated as CASSPHRGQRNEKLFF. The entire variable domain, with the rest obtained from reference TRBV27 and TRBJ1-4, is as follows: EAQVTQNPRYLITVTGKKLTVTCSQNMNHEYMSWYRQDPGLGLRQIYYSMNVEVTDKGDVPEGYKVSRKEKRNFPLILESPSPNQTSLYFCASSPHRGQRNEKLFFGSGTQLSVL.

This clonotype showed up many times. This chain connects TRBV2 to TRBJ2-3; TRBD2 might be the D (5 bases). This CDR3 has 17 amino acids. Trimming shortened V by 4 bases and J by 1 base, and 18 bases separated the two germline ends. Germline CDR1 reads SNHLY; CDR2 reads FYNNEI. The CDR3 is CASSGTLPGKGTDTQYF. CDR3 bases: TGTGCCAGCAGTGGGACGTTACCGGGGAAGGGCACAGATACGCAGTATTTT.

This clonotype turned up a few times. The CDR3 spells CAWSRGGGEAFF. The CDR3 nucleotides read TGTGCCTGGTCCCGAGGGGGGGGTGAGGCTTTCTTT. The genes are TRBV30 and TRBJ1-1, with D tentatively TRBD1 (6 bases). Germline V gene sequence: CDR1 GTSNPN, CDR2 SVGIG (reference sequence). The length of the CDR3 is 12 residues. V gave up 5 bases and J gave up 11 bases, with 18 bases separating them.

As to this clonotype: This may arise from a read error, as a much more abundant clone is one base away. The chain couples TRBV7-6 to TRBJ1-4; no firm D call. Looked up from germline, CDR1 is SGHVS and CDR2 is FNYEAQ. The V gene lost 11 bases and the J gene lost 5 bases, with 9 bases spanning the gap. CDR3 size: 11 residues. CDR3 sequence: CAVGLNEKLFF. Written as DNA, the CDR3 is TGTGCCGTTGGCCTAAATGAAAAACTGTTTTTT.

This clonotype was recorded a few times. This sequence joins TRBV27 and TRBJ1-5, with D perhaps TRBD1 (5 bases). Trimming removed 3 bases at V and 8 bases at J, with 11 bases between. The CDR3 contains 13 residues. Germline V gives CDR1 MNHEY, CDR2 SMNVEV (reference sequence). The CDR3 DNA follows: TGTGCCAGCAGTTTGGGGGTGACGGAGCCCCAGCATTTT. This translates into CASSLGVTEPQHF.

This clonotype was seen a handful of times. The V gene is TRBV6-2 or TRBV6-3, the J gene TRBJ1-5, with 10 bases that match TRBD1. Germline values: CDR1 MNHEY, CDR2 SVGEGT. Trimming cost V 7 bases and J 0 bases; bases outside gene matches: 12. CDR3 size: 18 residues. DNA for the CDR3: TGTGCCAGCAAGACCGATCGGACAGGGGGTTTTAGCAATCAGCCCCAGCATTTT. This translates into CASKTDRTGGFSNQPQHF.

This clonotype occurred many times. The rearrangement links TRBV27 to TRBJ2-7, with D tentatively TRBD1 (6 bases). Germline assignment: CDR1 MNHEY and CDR2 SMNVEV (reference sequence). The CDR3 length is 15 residues. V lost 6 bases, J lost 1 base, and 16 bases lay in between. The CDR3 protein is CASRIAGVDSYEQYF. CDR3 nucleotide sequence: TGTGCCAGCAGGATCGCAGGGGTAGATTCCTACGAGCAGTACTTC.

V is TRBV19 and J is TRBJ2-1; 7 nucleotides match TRBD1. The CDR3 is made up of 14 amino acids. Germline-derived CDR1 and CDR2 are LNHDA and SQIVND (reference sequence). V lost 0 bases and J lost 6; bases outside the gene matches: 2. CDR3 DNA: TGTGCCAGTAGTATAGACCAGGGGGTCAATGAGCAGTTCTTC. Translated, it gives CASSIDQGVNEQFF.

Many counts were recorded for this clonotype. This chain joins TRBV13 and TRBJ1-1, with D tentatively TRBD1 (6 bases). The CDR3 length is 14 residues. CDR1 is PRHDT and CDR2 is FYEKMQ in the germline V gene (reference sequence). V lost 0 bases, J lost 7 bases, and 12 bases lay in between. The CDR3 nucleotides read TGTGCCAGCAGCTTAGGCACAGGGCTCGGTGAAGCTTTCTTT. Protein sequence: CASSLGTGLGEAFF.

This clonotype has ten or more counts. This chain joins TRBV4-3 and TRBJ2-3; 7 bases are a match to TRBD2. Germline V gives CDR1 LGHNA, CDR2 YSLEER. V dropped 0 bases and J dropped 3; count of bases not matched to a gene: 6. The CDR3 has 16 amino acids. The CDR3 DNA reads TGCGCCAGCAGCCAAGATTACGGGAGGCGGACAGATACGCAGTATTTT. Translating gives CASSQDYGRRTDTQYF.

Details on this clonotype: This may arise from a read error, as a much more abundant clone is one base away. The chain couples TRBV6-5 to TRBJ2-2; D might be TRBD2 (6 bases). Germline V gene data show CDR1 as MNHEY and CDR2 as SVGAGI. This CDR3 contains 16 residues. The CDR3 region has the DNA TGTGCCAGCAGTTGGGAGGACACTCCGAGCACCGGGGAGCTGCTTTTT. This codes for CASSWEDTPSTGELLF.

There are many counts of this clonotype. This rearrangement joins TRBV7-6 to TRBJ2-7; no reliable D call. V was trimmed by 1 base and J by 3 bases, leaving 22 bases between them. CDR3 length: 18 residues. Germline CDR1 and CDR2: SGHVS and FNYEAQ. The CDR3 DNA follows: TGTGCCAGCAGCTTAGGGTTGCCCGGCAGCCGGCGTAACTACGAGCAGTACTTC. Protein product: CASSLGLPGSRRNYEQYF.

The table lists this clonotype with a few counts. V usage is TRBV7-9 and J usage is TRBJ2-7, with D tentatively TRBD1 or TRBD2 (6 bases each). Per germline, CDR1 SEHNR and CDR2 FQNEAQ (reference sequence). This CDR3 is built from 12 residues. V gave up 5 bases and J gave up 8 bases, with 13 bases separating them. The DNA of the CDR3 is TGTGCCAGCAGCGAGGGGGGCGGGAAGCAGTACTTC. Translated: CASSEGGGKQYF.